This TCR beta chain was captured by sequencing in a study of CD8+CD57+ T cells in acquired aplastic anemia. About the study: The study obtained an average of roughly 3 ug of DNA from sorted CD4+ and CD8+ cells.

There are 12 residues in the CDR3. The germline V gene has CDR1 DFQATT and CDR2 SNEGSKA (reference sequence). Trimming stripped 4 bases from V and 2 bases from J, with 9 bases between. Individuals selected for sequencing had exhibited CD8+CD57+ cell expansion on flow cytometry. There were no patients without severe acquired aplastic anemia. The study profiled TCR beta VDJ and CDR3 using genomic DNA as template. TCRdb analysed the reads with MiXCR anew, one entry per CDR3 protein. The repertoire includes 150,000 or so distinct CDR3 sequences, 52% of them detected once, and over 9.5% sits in the top ten. With regard to this clonotype: The antigen is unknown.

Study outcomes and limitations: The number of CD8+ CDR3 sequences shared by patients and controls was twenty-nine.

The sequenced material came from sorted CD4+, CD8+, or CD8+CD57+ T cells (not recorded which) from PBMCs. This chain connects TRBV20-1 to TRBJ2-7; no clear D. The TCR was taken from a human donor with aplastic anemia. CDR3 protein: CSANGVAYEQYF. In DNA, the CDR3 is TGCAGTGCTAATGGGGTCGCCTACGAGCAGTACTTC.